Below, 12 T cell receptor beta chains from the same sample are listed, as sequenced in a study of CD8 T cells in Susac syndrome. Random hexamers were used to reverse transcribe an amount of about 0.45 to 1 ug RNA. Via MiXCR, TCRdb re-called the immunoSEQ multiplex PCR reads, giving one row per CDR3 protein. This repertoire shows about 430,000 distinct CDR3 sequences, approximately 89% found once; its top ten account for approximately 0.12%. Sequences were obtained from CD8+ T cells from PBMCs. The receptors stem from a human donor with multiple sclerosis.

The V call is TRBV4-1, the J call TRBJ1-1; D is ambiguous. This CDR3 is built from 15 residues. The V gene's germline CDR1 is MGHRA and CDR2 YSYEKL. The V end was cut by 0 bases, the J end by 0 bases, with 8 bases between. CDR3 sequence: CASSQDKGMNTEAFF. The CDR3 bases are TGCGCCAGCAGCCAAGATAAGGGCATGAACACTGAAGCTTTCTTT.

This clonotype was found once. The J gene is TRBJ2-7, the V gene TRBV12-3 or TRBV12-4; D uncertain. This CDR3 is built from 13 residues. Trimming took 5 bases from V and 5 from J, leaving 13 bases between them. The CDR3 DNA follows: TGTGCCAGCAGTCTCCTGAGGTGGGACGAGCAGTACTTC. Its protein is CASSLLRWDEQYF.

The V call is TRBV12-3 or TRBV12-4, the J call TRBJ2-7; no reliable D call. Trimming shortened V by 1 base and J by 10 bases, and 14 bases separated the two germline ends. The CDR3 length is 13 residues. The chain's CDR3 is CASSLGSASPQYF. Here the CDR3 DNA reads TGTGCCAGCAGTTTAGGATCGGCTTCTCCCCAGTACTTC.

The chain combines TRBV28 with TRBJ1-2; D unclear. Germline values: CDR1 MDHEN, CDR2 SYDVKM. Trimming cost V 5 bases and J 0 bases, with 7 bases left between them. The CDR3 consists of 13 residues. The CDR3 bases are TGTGCCAGCAGTAGAGACGCTAACTATGGCTACACCTTC. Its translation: CASSRDANYGYTF.

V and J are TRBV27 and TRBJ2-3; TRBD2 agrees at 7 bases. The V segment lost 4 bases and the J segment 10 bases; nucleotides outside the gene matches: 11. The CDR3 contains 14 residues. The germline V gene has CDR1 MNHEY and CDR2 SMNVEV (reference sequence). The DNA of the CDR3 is TGTGCCAGCAGTTACCTCGGACTAGTTGAGGCGCAGTATTTT. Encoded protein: CASSYLGLVEAQYF.

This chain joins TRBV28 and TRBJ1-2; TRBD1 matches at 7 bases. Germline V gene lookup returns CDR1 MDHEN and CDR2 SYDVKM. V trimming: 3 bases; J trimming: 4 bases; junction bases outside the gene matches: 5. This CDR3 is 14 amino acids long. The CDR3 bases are TGTGCCAGCAGTTTGAGGGGGCGCTCCTATGGCTACACCTTC. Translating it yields CASSLRGRSYGYTF.

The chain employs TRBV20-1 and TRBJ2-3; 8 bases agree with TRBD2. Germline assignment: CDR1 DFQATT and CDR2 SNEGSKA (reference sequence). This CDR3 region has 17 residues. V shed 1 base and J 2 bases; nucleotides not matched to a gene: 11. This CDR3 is CSARGDSGEYYTDTQYF. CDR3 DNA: TGCAGTGCTAGAGGGGATAGCGGGGAGTACTACACAGATACGCAGTATTTT.

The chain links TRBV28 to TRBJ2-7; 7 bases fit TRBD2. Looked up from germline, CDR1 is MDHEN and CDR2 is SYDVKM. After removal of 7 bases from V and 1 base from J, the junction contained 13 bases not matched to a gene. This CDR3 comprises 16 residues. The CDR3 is CASMTETAGRSYEQYF. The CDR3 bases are TGTGCCAGCATGACCGAAACAGCGGGACGGTCCTACGAGCAGTACTTC.

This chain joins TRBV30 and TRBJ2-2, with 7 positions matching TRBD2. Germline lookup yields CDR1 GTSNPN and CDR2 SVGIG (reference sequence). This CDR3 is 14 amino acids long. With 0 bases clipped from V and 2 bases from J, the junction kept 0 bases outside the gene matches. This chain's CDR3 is CAWSVAGNTGELFF. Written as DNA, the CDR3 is TGTGCCTGGAGTGTAGCGGGAAACACCGGGGAGCTGTTTTTT.

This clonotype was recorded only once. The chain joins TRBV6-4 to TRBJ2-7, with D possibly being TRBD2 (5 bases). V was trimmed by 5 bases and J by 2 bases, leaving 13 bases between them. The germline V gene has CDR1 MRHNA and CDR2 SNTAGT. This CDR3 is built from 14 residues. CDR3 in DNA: TGTGCCAGCAGTCCTTTCCCGGGGACCTACGAGCAGTACTTC. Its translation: CASSPFPGTYEQYF.

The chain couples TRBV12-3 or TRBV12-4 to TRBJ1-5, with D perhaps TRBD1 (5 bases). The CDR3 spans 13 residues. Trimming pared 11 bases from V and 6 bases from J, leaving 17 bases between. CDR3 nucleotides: TGTGCCGGAGCTGGGGGGTTGAGTCAGCCCCAGCATTTT. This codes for CAGAGGLSQPQHF.

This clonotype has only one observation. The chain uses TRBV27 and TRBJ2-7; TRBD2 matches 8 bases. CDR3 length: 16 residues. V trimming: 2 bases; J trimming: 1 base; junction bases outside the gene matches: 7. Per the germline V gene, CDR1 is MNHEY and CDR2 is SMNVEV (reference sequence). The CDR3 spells CASSLIGAGVSYEQYF. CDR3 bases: TGTGCCAGCAGTTTAATAGGAGCGGGAGTATCCTACGAGCAGTACTTC.